The sequence of this T cell receptor (beta chain) was determined in a study of blood T cell repertoires in COVID-19 (dated by TCRdb to about 2020). As for the study more broadly: Samples from collaborators originated in the United States, Italy and Spain and spanned both the acute and convalescent phases of COVID-19. Deeply sampled blood TCRbeta repertoires from subjects exposed to, actively infected with, or recovered from COVID-19 were included in the dataset. Sample metadata almost always included a de-identified subject ID, COVID-19 status, age in years and sex. The samples were drawn from the first 160 participants of the ongoing ImmuneRACE study and from 950 to 1,500 subjects provided by 6 global collaborators. Where available, HLA class I and class II types were taken from metadata supplied by the sample provider and were not determined by assay-based typing. The repertoires were released in a freely available public database meant as a resource for research on the immune response to SARS-CoV-2. The material from the prospective study consisted of cDNA or gDNA derived from T cells, B-cell-depleted T cells, or PBMCs. On the study overall, not on this receptor specifically: How much clinical and demographic metadata was included differed by source and by participant, and the metadata was provided uncurated.

Concerning this clone: It has no known antigen specificity. Base qualities are not provided; no much larger clone lies one nucleotide away.

TCRbeta CDR3 regions were amplified from genomic DNA using the immunoSEQ Assay, a bias-controlled multiplex PCR. The authors' pipeline ran thus. The number of nucleated cells in each sample was estimated by amplification of reference gene primers within the assay. To quantify the absolute abundance of each unique TCRbeta CDR3 rearrangement, sequence reads were collapsed and filtered. For each sample, productive Simpson clonality was calculated as the square root of Simpson's diversity index across productive rearrangements. Drawn from immuneACCESS, this table holds only the in-frame rearrangements with V and J called that TCRdb kept. Clones are partly lost; checked studies trace under half to an unresolved V gene and leave the rest unexplained. V, J and clone size are those of that table, while D and trimming were read from the DNA. The sample contains under 250,000 clones, roughly 80% of them found a single time. The ten most abundant clones make up approximately 9.1% of the sample.

CDR1 and CDR2 are read off the germline V gene as MNHEY and SVGAGI. The CDR3 measures 15 amino acids from cysteine to phenylalanine. Only CDR3 DNA is held: 45 bases, read in frame from base 1. Here V drops 5 bases and J drops 1 base, and the junction holds 6 bases not matched to any gene. Each collaborating institution followed its own protocols to collect whole blood in K2EDTA tubes. For TCRbeta analysis, collaborator samples were shipped as frozen whole blood, as isolated PBMCs, or as DNA extracted from either sample type. The chain couples TRBV6-5 to TRBJ1-1, and 8 junction bases match TRBD1. Material: peripheral blood. The TCR sequence derives from a man older than 75 with acute or convalescent COVID-19. This receptor carries the CDR3 CASSQSGTGNTEAFF. The base sequence is TGTGCCAGCAGTCAATCCGGGACAGGGAACACTGAAGCTTTCTTT.